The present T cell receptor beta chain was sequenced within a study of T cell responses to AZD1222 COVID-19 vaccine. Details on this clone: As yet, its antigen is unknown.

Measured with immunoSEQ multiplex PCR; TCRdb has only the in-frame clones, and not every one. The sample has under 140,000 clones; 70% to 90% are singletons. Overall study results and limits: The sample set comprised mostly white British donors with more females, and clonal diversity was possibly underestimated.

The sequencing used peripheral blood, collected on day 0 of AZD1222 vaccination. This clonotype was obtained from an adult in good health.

The CDR3 coding sequence is TGTGCCAGCAGCCCCCGCCGCAGCAGAACCTACGAGCAGTACTTC. It codes for CASSPRRSRTYEQYF. The chain uses TRBV7-2 and TRBJ2-7; D is uncertain. The length of the CDR3 is 15 residues. Germline V gene data show CDR1 as SGHTA and CDR2 as FQGNSA. Trimming took off 5 bases at V and 2 bases at J, with 16 bases between the two ends.